What follows are 8 T cell receptor beta chains derived from one specimen sequenced in a study of T-cell memory formation after mild COVID-19. Each CDR3 protein is one row after TCRdb ran MiXCR on the 5' RACE reads. The table records about 260,000 distinct CDR3 sequences, roughly 15% of them present only once. Input material: PBMCs or a T cell subset sorted from them (not recorded which). All receptors come from a man between 18 and 29 years old who had mild COVID-19 (a few samples of this study predate the infection). Cell type and time point are not known.

This clonotype was observed at least ten times. This chain uses TRBV12-3 or TRBV12-4 with TRBJ2-5, with 8 bases aligning to TRBD1. This CDR3 comprises 14 residues. With 5 bases clipped from V and 2 bases from J, the junction kept 4 bases outside the gene matches. As DNA, the CDR3 is TGTGCCAGCAGTAGACAGGGGCGTCAAGAGACCCAGTACTTC. It is translated as CASSRQGRQETQYF.

J is TRBJ2-5 and V is TRBV7-9; D may be TRBD1 or TRBD2 (6 bases each). The CDR3 is 14 amino acids. V shed 2 bases and J shed 9 bases, with 16 bases lying between them. Per germline, CDR1 SEHNR and CDR2 FQNEAQ (reference sequence). CDR3 DNA: TGTGCCAGCAGCTTACTTTCGGGGGCAGGGGCCCAGTACTTC. Translation gives CASSLLSGAGAQYF.

This clonotype was seen at least ten times. The genes are TRBV5-1 and TRBJ1-1; 9 bases line up with TRBD1. CDR1 is SGHRS, CDR2 YFSETQ, per germline. The CDR3 extends over 13 amino acids. The V segment lost 5 bases and the J segment 11 bases; nucleotides outside the gene matches: 10. The CDR3 region has the DNA TGCGCCAGCAGACCGGGACAGGGATGGGGGGCTTTCTTT. Amino acids: CASRPGQGWGAFF.

This clonotype occurred many times. The V gene is TRBV5-1, the J gene TRBJ1-6; D gene uncertain. Deletions cut 6 bases from V and 6 bases from J, with 16 bases between. The CDR3 is made up of 15 amino acids. Germline CDR1 SGHRS, CDR2 YFSETQ. The CDR3, as DNA: TGCGCCAGCACCGGGAATTGGGAGCGTAATTCACCCCTCCACTTT. Protein product: CASTGNWERNSPLHF. Drawing the rest from reference TRBV5-1 and TRBJ1-6, the complete variable domain is KAGVTQTPRYLIKTRGQQVTLSCSPISGHRSVSWYQQTPGQGLQFLFEYFSETQRNKGNFPGRFSGRQFSNSRSEMNVSTLELGDSALYLCASTGNWERNSPLHFGNGTRLTVT.

The chain couples TRBV29-1 to TRBJ2-7; TRBD1 aligns across 10 bases. This CDR3 spans 13 amino acids. V was clipped by 5 bases and J by 5 bases; unmatched bases: 6. CDR1 and CDR2 (germline): SQVTM, ANQGSEA. The CDR3 spells CSVTGTGAHEQYF. As DNA, the CDR3 is TGCAGCGTTACCGGGACAGGGGCCCACGAGCAGTACTTC.

This chain connects TRBV4-1 to TRBJ1-1, with D hard to call. The CDR3 runs 17 residues. CDR1 and CDR2 (germline): MGHRA, YSYEKL. The germline V and J ends were trimmed by 1 base and 5 bases, with 20 bases remaining between them. This chain's CDR3 is CASSQAPGSGRRTEAFF. Written as DNA, the CDR3 is TGCGCCAGCAGCCAAGCCCCTGGTAGCGGGCGCCGAACTGAAGCTTTCTTT.

This clonotype was picked up a small number of times. The genes are TRBV20-1 and TRBJ2-7; 8 bases map to TRBD2. V lost 1 base and J lost 6; bases outside the gene matches: 5. Germline V gene data show CDR1 as DFQATT and CDR2 as SNEGSKA (reference sequence). The CDR3 sequence is 13 residues long. The CDR3 DNA reads as TGCAGTGCTAGAGTAGGCCTAGCGGGCGAGCAGTACTTC. Its protein product is CSARVGLAGEQYF.

This clonotype was detected only a few times. The J gene is TRBJ1-1, the V gene TRBV7-9; D is undetermined. V gave up 2 bases and J gave up 3 bases, with 7 bases separating them. Per germline, CDR1 SEHNR and CDR2 FQNEAQ (reference sequence). CDR3 length equals 13 residues. In DNA, the CDR3 is TGTGCCAGCAGCTTACCAATTCACACTGAAGCTTTCTTT. Protein: CASSLPIHTEAFF.